One and the same sample provided the 13 T cell receptor beta chains below, sequenced in a study of cytomegalovirus exposure and HLA in healthy donors. Both 60 Vbeta primers and 13 Jbeta primers went into the PCR. Here immunoSEQ multiplex PCR was the method, and the copy in TCRdb shows in-frame clones only, minus some. The data hold approximately 150,000 clones, with more than 60% observed a single time. Sequenced sample: PBMCs. These receptors were taken from a man younger than 35 in good health and CMV-seropositive.

The genes are TRBV29-1 and TRBJ2-1; maybe TRBD2 (6 bases). V was cut by 8 bases and J by 3 bases, with 17 bases left in between. The CDR3 extends over 14 amino acids. From germline, CDR1 is SQVTM and CDR2 ANQGSEA. CDR3 region: CSSLGGTFYNEQFF. The CDR3 nucleotides are TGCAGCTCCCTTGGCGGGACGTTCTACAATGAGCAGTTCTTC.

The chain links TRBV5-1 to TRBJ2-7; 9 nucleotides agree with TRBD2. This CDR3 contains 15 residues. Per germline, CDR1 SGHRS and CDR2 YFSETQ. Unmatched junction bases numbered 6, after V lost 2 bases and J lost 3 bases. CDR3 loop: CASSFSVAGDYEQYF. The DNA of the CDR3 is TGCGCCAGCAGCTTCTCTGTAGCGGGAGACTACGAGCAGTACTTC.

V gene TRBV27 combines with J gene TRBJ2-7; 9 positions agree with TRBD1. Trimming removed 3 bases from V and 1 base from J; junction bases left unmatched: 7. The CDR3 consists of 16 residues. Germline CDR1 MNHEY, CDR2 SMNVEV (reference sequence). The DNA for the CDR3 is TGTGCCAGCAGTTTCATAGGACAGGGGATATCCTACGAGCAGTACTTC. Protein sequence: CASSFIGQGISYEQYF.

V gene TRBV28 combines with J gene TRBJ2-7; D perhaps matches TRBD2 (5 bases). The CDR3 runs 14 residues. The V and J ends lost 5 bases and 6 bases respectively, with 17 bases between them. In germline, CDR1 is MDHEN, CDR2 SYDVKM. Here the CDR3 DNA reads TGTGCCAGCAGTACTGTTAGTGGGAGTCGCGAGCAGTACTTC. This gives the protein CASSTVSGSREQYF.

The chain couples TRBV4-1 to TRBJ2-1; 7 nucleotides align to TRBD2. Germline V gives CDR1 MGHRA, CDR2 YSYEKL. This CDR3 contains 15 residues. V was pared by 1 base and J by 12 bases, with 12 bases of the junction left unmatched. The CDR3, as DNA: TGCGCCAGCAGCCAAGGCGACCAGCGGGAAGGTGGGCAGTTCTTC. Translating gives CASSQGDQREGGQFF.

In this sample, this clone turned up many times. The CDR3 protein is CASSEGTGSSYEQYF. CDR3 in DNA: TGTGCCAGCAGTGAAGGGACAGGGAGCTCCTACGAGCAGTACTTC. The V gene is TRBV6-1, the J gene TRBJ2-7; 8 bases agree with TRBD1. V dropped 1 base and J dropped 0; count of bases not matched to a gene: 2. In germline, CDR1 is MNHNS, CDR2 SASEGT. There are 15 residues in the CDR3.

This clone was detected a few times. V gene TRBV27 combines with J gene TRBJ1-1, with D unresolved. V dropped 3 bases and J dropped 3 bases, with 11 bases sitting between them. This CDR3 is 14 amino acids long. Germline V gives CDR1 MNHEY, CDR2 SMNVEV (reference sequence). The CDR3 DNA is TGTGCCAGCAGTTTTTCCGGAGGCGACACTGAAGCTTTCTTT. This sequence encodes CASSFSGGDTEAFF.

The chain is built from TRBV28 and TRBJ2-1, with TRBD2 matching over 7 bases. V was pared by 8 bases and J by 7 bases, with 14 bases of the junction left unmatched. The CDR3 spans 15 residues. From germline, CDR1 is MDHEN and CDR2 SYDVKM. Here the CDR3 reads CASCETSVRRNEQFF. CDR3 coding DNA: TGTGCCAGCTGTGAAACTAGCGTGAGACGAAATGAGCAGTTCTTC.

This chain uses TRBV30 with TRBJ2-2; D not certain. The germline CDR1 and CDR2 sequences are GTSNPN and SVGIG (reference sequence). The CDR3 is 15 residues long. V shed 0 bases and J shed 1 base, with 9 bases lying between them. The CDR3 DNA is TGTGCCTGGAGTGTATTTGGGCTGAACACCGGGGAGCTGTTTTTT. Protein: CAWSVFGLNTGELFF. The full variable domain, in which reference TRBV30 and TRBJ2-2 provide the parts outside the CDR3, is SQTIHQWPATLVQPVGSPLSLECTVEGTSNPNLYWYRQAAGRGLQLLFYSVGIGQISSEVPQNLSASRPQDRQFILSSKKLLLSDSGFYLCAWSVFGLNTGELFFGEGSRLTVL.

The chain employs TRBV7-9 and TRBJ2-1, with 9 bases aligning to TRBD1. The CDR3 spans 18 residues. V lost 5 bases to trimming and J lost 7 bases; unmatched junction nucleotides: 18. The germline V gene encodes CDR1 SEHNR and CDR2 FQNEAQ (reference sequence). CDR3 sequence (DNA): TGTGCCAGCAGCGCGCCCCGAGCGGGGACAGGGATTTTGAATGAGCAGTTCTTC. This codes for CASSAPRAGTGILNEQFF.

This clone was seen a handful of times. The chain carries TRBV2 and TRBJ1-5; no definite D call. The germline V gene encodes CDR1 SNHLY and CDR2 FYNNEI. The CDR3 has 15 amino acids. V was pared by 1 base and J by 6 bases, with 13 bases between. CDR3 sequence reads: CASSEDSGSGQPQHF. The CDR3 region has the DNA TGTGCCAGCAGTGAAGATTCGGGTTCTGGTCAGCCCCAGCATTTT.

The chain carries TRBV7-7 and TRBJ1-4, with D possibly being TRBD1 (6 bases). The V gene's germline CDR1 is SSHAT and CDR2 FNYEAQ (reference sequence). Trimming stripped 3 bases from V and 8 bases from J, with 10 bases between. The CDR3 sequence is 13 residues long. CDR3 amino acids: CASSLGAGEKLFF. CDR3 bases: TGTGCCAGCAGCTTGGGGGCCGGGGAAAAACTGTTTTTT.

This chain connects TRBV19 to TRBJ1-1; D is ambiguous. The germline gives CDR1 LNHDA, CDR2 SQIVND (reference sequence). CDR3 length equals 17 residues. The V end was cut by 3 bases, the J end by 1 base, with 18 bases between. The CDR3 region is CASSMGGLAVGNTEAFF. The CDR3 DNA is TGTGCCAGTAGTATGGGTGGGTTGGCGGTAGGGAACACTGAAGCTTTCTTT. Full variable domain (remainder filled in from reference TRBV19 and TRBJ1-1): DGGITQSPKYLFRKEGQNVTLSCEQNLNHDAMYWYRQDPGQGLRLIYYSQIVNDFQKGDIAEGYSVSREKKESFPLTVTSAQKNPTAFYLCASSMGGLAVGNTEAFFGQGTRLTVV.